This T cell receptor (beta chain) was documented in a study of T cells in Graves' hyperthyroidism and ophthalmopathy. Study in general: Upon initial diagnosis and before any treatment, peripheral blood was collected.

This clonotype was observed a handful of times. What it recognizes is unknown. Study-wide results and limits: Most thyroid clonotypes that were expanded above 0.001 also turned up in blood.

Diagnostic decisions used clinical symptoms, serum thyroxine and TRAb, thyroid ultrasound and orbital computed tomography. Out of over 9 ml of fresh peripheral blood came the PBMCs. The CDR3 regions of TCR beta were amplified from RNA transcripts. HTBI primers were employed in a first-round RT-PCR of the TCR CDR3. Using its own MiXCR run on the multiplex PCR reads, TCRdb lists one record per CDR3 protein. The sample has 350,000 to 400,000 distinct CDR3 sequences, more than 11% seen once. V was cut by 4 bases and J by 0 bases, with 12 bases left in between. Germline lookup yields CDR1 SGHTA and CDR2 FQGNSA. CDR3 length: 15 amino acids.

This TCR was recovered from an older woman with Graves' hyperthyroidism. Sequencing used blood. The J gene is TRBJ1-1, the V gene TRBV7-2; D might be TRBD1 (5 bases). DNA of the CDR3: TGTGCCAGCAGCTCATTCGGGACGGTGAACACTGAAGCTTTCTTT. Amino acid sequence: CASSSFGTVNTEAFF.